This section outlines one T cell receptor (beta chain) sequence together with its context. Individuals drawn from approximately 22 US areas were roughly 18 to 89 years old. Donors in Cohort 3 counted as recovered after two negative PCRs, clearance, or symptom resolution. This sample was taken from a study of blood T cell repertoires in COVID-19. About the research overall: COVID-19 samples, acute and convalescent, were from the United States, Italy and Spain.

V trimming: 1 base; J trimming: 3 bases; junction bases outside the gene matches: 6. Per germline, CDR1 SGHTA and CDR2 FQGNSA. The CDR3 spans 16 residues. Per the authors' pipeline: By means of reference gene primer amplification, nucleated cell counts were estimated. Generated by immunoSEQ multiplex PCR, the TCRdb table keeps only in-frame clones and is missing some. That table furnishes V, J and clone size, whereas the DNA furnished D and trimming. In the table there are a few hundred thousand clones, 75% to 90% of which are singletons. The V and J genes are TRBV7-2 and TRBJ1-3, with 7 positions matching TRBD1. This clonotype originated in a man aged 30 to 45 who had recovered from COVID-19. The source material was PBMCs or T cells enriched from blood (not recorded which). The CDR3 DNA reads TGTGCCAGCAGCTTAGTGGAAGGGGACAGTGGAAACACCATATATTTT. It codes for CASSLVEGDSGNTIYF.